This paragraph covers one T cell receptor (beta chain) sequence. Its antigen remains unidentified. A patient was excluded if there was uncontrolled infection, other autoimmune disease, pregnancy or lactation. The sample is drawn from a study of T cells in Graves' hyperthyroidism and ophthalmopathy. Study-wide results and limits: Stable hyperthyroidism was separated from ophthalmopathy by a model based on 13 V-J features.

Amplified regions were TCR beta CDR3 sequences from RNA transcripts. HTBI primers drove first-round RT-PCR of the TCR CDR3. Each CDR3 protein is one row after TCRdb ran MiXCR on the multiplex PCR reads. Counted here are hundreds of thousands of distinct CDR3 sequences, less than 25% occurring once; the ten biggest clones make up around a third. The sequencing input was blood. This receptor was taken from a man aged 25-40 years with Graves' ophthalmopathy.

The CDR3 DNA sequence: TGTGCCAGCAGAGGGGGATTAGCGGGAGGGCATGCTACGCAGTATTTT. Translated, it gives CASRGGLAGGHATQYF. The gene calls are TRBV28 and TRBJ2-3; 11 bases line up with TRBD2. The germline V gene has CDR1 MDHEN and CDR2 SYDVKM. J lost 8 bases, V lost 6 bases, and 13 bases had no gene match. CDR3 length: 16 amino acids.